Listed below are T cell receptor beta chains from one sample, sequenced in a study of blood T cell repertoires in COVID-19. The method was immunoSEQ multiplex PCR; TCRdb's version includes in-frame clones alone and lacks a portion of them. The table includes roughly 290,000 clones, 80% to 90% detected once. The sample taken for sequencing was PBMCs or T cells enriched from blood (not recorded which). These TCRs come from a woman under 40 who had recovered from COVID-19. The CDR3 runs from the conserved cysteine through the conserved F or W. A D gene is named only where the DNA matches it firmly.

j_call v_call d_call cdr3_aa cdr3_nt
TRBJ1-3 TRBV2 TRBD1 CASSEAMDRSYSGNTIYF TGTGCCAGCAGTGAAGCGATGGACAGGAGCTACTCTGGAAACACCATATATTTT
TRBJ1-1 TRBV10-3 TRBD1 CAISRQGAMNTEAFF TGTGCCATCAGTCGACAGGGGGCCATGAACACTGAAGCTTTCTTT
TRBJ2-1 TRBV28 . CASSLHRVSPPLYNEQFF TGTGCCAGCAGTTTACACCGGGTCTCGCCGCCTCTGTACAATGAGCAGTTCTTC
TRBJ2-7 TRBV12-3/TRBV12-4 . CASSFRDYEQYF TGTGCCAGCAGTTTCAGGGACTACGAGCAGTACTTC
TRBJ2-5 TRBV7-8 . CASSLGADLETQYF TGTGCCAGCAGCTTAGGTGCGGACTTGGAGACCCAGTACTTC
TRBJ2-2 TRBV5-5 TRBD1 CASSLVTGGELTGELFF TGTGCCAGCAGCTTGGTGACAGGGGGTGAGTTGACCGGGGAGCTGTTTTTT
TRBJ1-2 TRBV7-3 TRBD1 CASSPTPTGVVNYGYTF TGTGCCAGCAGCCCAACCCCGACAGGGGTTGTTAACTATGGCTACACCTTC
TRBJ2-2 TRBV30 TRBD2 CAWALSWTSGKVGELFF TGTGCCTGGGCCTTATCCTGGACTAGCGGGAAGGTGGGGGAGCTGTTTTTT
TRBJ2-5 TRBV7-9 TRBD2 CASSLMGGSQETQYF TGTGCCAGCAGCTTAATGGGGGGGAGCCAAGAGACCCAGTACTTC
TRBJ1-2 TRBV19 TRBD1 CASSIMGQSYGYTF TGTGCCAGTAGTATAATGGGACAGTCCTATGGCTACACCTTC
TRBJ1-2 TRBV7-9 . CASSLSGPDGYTF TGTGCCAGCAGCTTGTCAGGGCCTGATGGCTACACCTTC